A selection of T cell receptor beta chains follows, all from one sample in a study of glioma-infiltrating T cells after dendritic cell vaccination. The protocol was immunoSEQ multiplex PCR, while the TCRdb copy is restricted to in-frame clones and leaves out a portion. The data contain tens of thousands of clones, roughly 83% of them singletons. The specimen comprised blood, sampled after dendritic cell vaccination. The receptor source for this set is a human donor with glioblastoma. CDR3s include the opening cysteine and the closing phenylalanine or tryptophan. Fields, in order: D gene, clone size, J gene, V gene, CDR3 DNA, CDR3 protein. A D gene is named only where the DNA matches it firmly. Expanded clones get a size class; other rows say once, few or many, or leave the size out.

D: .
size: .
J: TRBJ1-5
V: TRBV4-2
DNA: TGTGCCAGCAGCCAAGAAACCGGCGGGGGAGATCAGCCCCAGCATTTT
CDR3: CASSQETGGGDQPQHF

D: TRBD1
size: .
J: TRBJ2-2
V: TRBV5-6
DNA: TGTGCCAGCAGGGGACAGGAGAACACCGGGGAGCTGTTTTTT
CDR3: CASRGQENTGELFF

D: .
size: once
J: TRBJ2-2
V: TRBV6-5
DNA: TGTGCCAGCAGTTTCGTACAGAGTTGGACCGGGGAGCTGTTTTTT
CDR3: CASSFVQSWTGELFF

D: .
size: once
J: TRBJ2-7
V: TRBV6-5
DNA: TGTGCCAGCAGTGTGGACAGAAAGTCCTACGAGCAGTACTTC
CDR3: CASSVDRKSYEQYF

D: TRBD1
size: .
J: TRBJ1-1
V: TRBV6-4
DNA: TGTGCCAGCAGTGACTTTCGGGACAGTGAAGCTTTCTTT
CDR3: CASSDFRDSEAFF

D: TRBD1
size: few
J: TRBJ1-3
V: TRBV7-8
DNA: TGTGCCAGCAGCCAGCCCACAGGGGTCAAAGGAAACACCATATATTTT
CDR3: CASSQPTGVKGNTIYF

D: .
size: .
J: TRBJ2-7
V: TRBV7-9
DNA: TGTGCCAGCAGCTTAGCGCAGGGGGGTACCGGCGAGCAGTACTTC
CDR3: CASSLAQGGTGEQYF

D: TRBD2
size: .
J: TRBJ2-1
V: TRBV4-3
DNA: TGCGCCAGCAGCCAAGGGACTAGCGGGGGGGCCGGGGACAATGAGCAGTTCTTC
CDR3: CASSQGTSGGAGDNEQFF

D: .
size: .
J: TRBJ1-4
V: TRBV9
DNA: TGTGCCAGCAGCCCCTCAAGTCTGAGAGGAGAAAAACTGTTTTTT
CDR3: CASSPSSLRGEKLFF

D: TRBD1
size: .
J: TRBJ1-2
V: TRBV29-1
DNA: TGCAGCGTTAGGACAGGAGGTGCTACCTTC
CDR3: CSVRTGGATF

D: .
size: .
J: TRBJ1-2
V: TRBV11-2
DNA: TGTGCCAGCAGCTCCATTCGTGGACAGTTATATGGCTACACCTTC
CDR3: CASSSIRGQLYGYTF

D: TRBD1
size: .
J: TRBJ2-1
V: TRBV5-4
DNA: TGTGCCAGCAGCACGGACAGGGTGTCCGCTGAGCAGTTCTTC
CDR3: CASSTDRVSAEQFF

D: TRBD2
size: once
J: TRBJ2-7
V: TRBV5-8
DNA: TGTGCCAGCAGCCCTAGCGGGGGCCGGTACGAGCAGTACTTC
CDR3: CASSPSGGRYEQYF

D: TRBD1
size: .
J: TRBJ2-2
V: TRBV30
DNA: TGTGCCTGGGGACAGGAGAAACTTACCGGGGAGCTGTTTTTT
CDR3: CAWGQEKLTGELFF

D: TRBD1
size: .
J: TRBJ2-7
V: TRBV20-1
DNA: TGCAGTGCTAAGACAGGGTACGAGCAGTACTTC
CDR3: CSAKTGYEQYF

D: TRBD1
size: .
J: TRBJ1-1
V: TRBV29-1
DNA: TGCAGCGGTATCAGGGACAGCGGGGAAGCTTTCTTT
CDR3: CSGIRDSGEAFF

D: TRBD1
size: .
J: TRBJ2-2
V: TRBV6-5
DNA: TGTGCCAGCAGTTACGCAGGGGGCGCGAACACCGGGGAGCTGTTTTTT
CDR3: CASSYAGGANTGELFF

D: .
size: .
J: TRBJ1-1
V: TRBV30
DNA: TGTGCCTGGAGTGTACGGCGGGGTAACACTGAAGCTTTCTTT
CDR3: CAWSVRRGNTEAFF

D: TRBD1
size: .
J: TRBJ1-5
V: TRBV6-5
DNA: TGTGCCAGCAGTCTACAGGGGGCAAGGCAGCCCCAGCATTTT
CDR3: CASSLQGARQPQHF

D: TRBD2
size: .
J: TRBJ2-1
V: TRBV5-4
DNA: TGTGCCAGCAGCCCCCAGCGGGGACCAGTCGATGAGCAGTTCTTC
CDR3: CASSPQRGPVDEQFF

D: .
size: .
J: TRBJ1-2
V: TRBV30
DNA: TGTGCCTGGAGTGTCGAGGAGCTGGTTGCAGGCTACACCTTC
CDR3: CAWSVEELVAGYTF

D: .
size: .
J: TRBJ1-2
V: TRBV11-2
DNA: TGTGCCAGCAGCTTAGATAGCACTGCTTATGGCTACACCTTC
CDR3: CASSLDSTAYGYTF

D: .
size: .
J: TRBJ2-3
V: TRBV6-1
DNA: TGTGCCAGCAGTGAAGGGTGGGGCCCTAACACAGATACGCAGTATTTT
CDR3: CASSEGWGPNTDTQYF

D: TRBD1
size: .
J: TRBJ2-7
V: TRBV5-5
DNA: TGTGCCAGCAGCCAAAATCCGGGACAGGACTACGAGCAGTACTTC
CDR3: CASSQNPGQDYEQYF

D: .
size: once
J: TRBJ1-5
V: TRBV6-1
DNA: TGTGCCAGCAGTGAAGCTAGGACAACCTATAGCAATCAGCCCCAGCATTTT
CDR3: CASSEARTTYSNQPQHF

D: .
size: .
J: TRBJ2-5
V: TRBV6-6
DNA: TGTGCCAGCAGTCTGAGAAAAGCGGCAGAGCAAGAGACCCAGTACTTC
CDR3: CASSLRKAAEQETQYF

D: .
size: few
J: TRBJ1-3
V: TRBV6-1
DNA: TGTGCCAGCAGTGCGGACATTGGAAACACCATATATTTT
CDR3: CASSADIGNTIYF